This entry describes one T cell receptor beta chain. Antigen: not known. Germline CDR1 MGHRA, CDR2 YSYEKL. The length of the CDR3 is 13 residues. The V and J ends lost 5 bases and 0 bases respectively, with 7 bases between them. Treatment reported: roughly 20 received Ad26.COV2.S at low or high dose, single or two shots; roughly five received placebo; per-sample allocation not given. Sampling occurred on day 63 after the first vaccine or placebo injection. Boston hosted the donor, who was an adult aged 18-55 years. The data were obtained in a study of Ad26.COV2.S vaccination and SARS-CoV-2 variants. Produced via immunoSEQ multiplex PCR; TCRdb's table is partial and in-frame only. The sample shows some 270,000 clones, around 88% of them seen only once. Whole-study findings and limits: Vaccine recipients posted higher spike-specific TCR breadth than their placebo counterparts. Participants given vaccine showed non-spike TCR breadth similar to that of placebo recipients. TCR breadth and depth analyses may have underestimated total T cell responses.

This sequence was found in a person aged 18 to 65 who received the Ad26.COV2.S COVID-19 vaccine or a placebo. V is TRBV4-1 and J is TRBJ1-1; D is ambiguous. Sequences were derived from peripheral blood, sampled in a trial of Ad26.COV2.S vaccine versus placebo. CDR3 loop: CASSSRMNTEAFF. CDR3 bases: TGCGCCAGCAGCTCCCGGATGAACACTGAAGCTTTCTTT.